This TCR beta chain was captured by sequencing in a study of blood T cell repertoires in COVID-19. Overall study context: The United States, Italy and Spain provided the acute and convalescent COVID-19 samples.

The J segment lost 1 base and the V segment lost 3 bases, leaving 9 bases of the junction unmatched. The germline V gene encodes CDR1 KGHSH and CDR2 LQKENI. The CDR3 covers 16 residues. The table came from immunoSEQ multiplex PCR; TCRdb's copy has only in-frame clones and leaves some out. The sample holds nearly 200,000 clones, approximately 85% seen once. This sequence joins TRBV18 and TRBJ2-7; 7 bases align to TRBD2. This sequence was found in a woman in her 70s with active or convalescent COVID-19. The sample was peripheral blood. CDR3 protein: CASSPTVGGGSYEQYF. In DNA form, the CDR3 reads TGTGCCAGCTCACCTACTGTGGGGGGGGGTTCCTACGAGCAGTACTTC.